This T cell receptor beta chain was sequenced in a study of PD-1 blockade in classical Hodgkin lymphoma. Per germline, CDR1 MDHEN and CDR2 SYDVKM. The CDR3 length is 11 residues. V was trimmed by 7 bases and J by 4 bases, leaving 7 bases between them. Each of the patients experienced relapse following autologous stem cell transplantation, and their brentuximab vedotin exposure differed. Magnetic negative selection of thawed PBMCs was the method by which CD4+ T cells were purified. The repertoire was sequenced with immunoSEQ multiplex PCR; TCRdb's copy has only in-frame clones and lacks some. The sample shows 30,000 to 35,000 clones, 80% to 95% of them seen only once.

The clonotype was recovered from a human donor with classical Hodgkin lymphoma. The material sequenced was CD4+ T cells from blood, taken at baseline. This chain joins TRBV28 and TRBJ1-2; D remains ambiguous. The CDR3 sequence: CASTSGYGYTF. In DNA form, the CDR3 reads TGTGCCAGCACGTCAGGCTATGGCTACACCTTC.